What follows are 32 T cell receptor beta chains derived from one specimen sequenced in a study of shared clonotypes between healthy human individuals. Profiled with immunoSEQ multiplex PCR; TCRdb holds only in-frame clones, not every one. The data hold millions of clones, with about 95% observed a single time. In the naive CD8 group, cells lacked CD45RO and were positively selected for CCR7, so terminally differentiated effector memory CD45RA+ cells were left out. Sequencing was carried out using naive CD8+ T cells sorted from blood. These receptor sequences come from a man aged 18 to 30 in good health.

The V call is TRBV20-1, the J call TRBJ2-1, with no clear D. This CDR3 is built from 11 residues. The germline V gene encodes CDR1 DFQATT and CDR2 SNEGSKA (reference sequence). Trimming removed 5 bases at V and 9 bases at J, with 11 bases between. The CDR3 sequence: CSAVDLTEQFF. The CDR3 region has the DNA TGCAGTGCTGTTGACCTGACTGAGCAGTTCTTC.

The V and J genes are TRBV29-1 and TRBJ2-5; D gene unclear. V lost 2 bases and J 3 bases, leaving 13 bases between the germline ends. The CDR3 loop spans 14 amino acids. Germline V gene lookup returns CDR1 SQVTM and CDR2 ANQGSEA. CDR3 sequence reads: CSVERARTKETQYF. CDR3 DNA sequence: TGCAGCGTTGAACGGGCCAGGACCAAAGAGACCCAGTACTTC.

The rearrangement uses TRBV19 and TRBJ1-2; D ambiguous. Germline lookup yields CDR1 LNHDA and CDR2 SQIVND (reference sequence). This CDR3 region has 14 residues. V was pared by 5 bases and J by 4 bases, with 14 bases between. The CDR3 here is CASSVVGQSYGYTF. DNA for the CDR3: TGTGCCAGTAGTGTCGTGGGCCAATCCTATGGCTACACCTTC.

With regard to this clone: The identical CDR3 is also encoded by other nucleotide sequences in the sample. This chain joins TRBV6-6 and TRBJ2-3; D is uncertain. CDR3 size: 13 residues. V lost 3 bases to trimming and J lost 0 bases, with 4 bases between them. Germline V gene data show CDR1 as MNHNY and CDR2 as SVGAGI (reference sequence). CDR3 nucleotide sequence: TGTGCCAGCAGTTATACTAGCACAGATACGCAGTATTTT. Translation gives CASSYTSTDTQYF.

V is TRBV30 and J is TRBJ2-1; D is ambiguous. The CDR3 is made up of 14 amino acids. Trimming stripped 8 bases from V and 0 bases from J, with 14 bases between. Germline CDR1 reads GTSNPN; CDR2 reads SVGIG (reference sequence). The CDR3 DNA reads TGTGCCACTACTGGACCCGACTCCTACAATGAGCAGTTCTTC. It encodes CATTGPDSYNEQFF.

The chain recombines TRBV6-7 with TRBJ1-5; D is ambiguous. TRBV6-7 is reported as an ORF; its role is uncertain. With 0 bases removed from V and 4 bases from J, the gap between germline ends came to 16 bases. There are 17 residues in the CDR3. CDR3 sequence: CASSYSWVLTVNQPQHF. In DNA form, the CDR3 reads TGTGCCAGCAGTTACTCGTGGGTCTTAACCGTTAATCAGCCCCAGCATTTT.

The chain recombines TRBV29-1 with TRBJ2-1; D is perhaps TRBD1 (5 bases). Germline assignment: CDR1 SQVTM and CDR2 ANQGSEA. The CDR3 sequence is 13 residues long. V was clipped by 4 bases and J by 7 bases, with 14 bases between them. In DNA form, the CDR3 reads TGCAGCGTTGTGGCAGAGGACAAGAATGAGCAGTTCTTC. As protein: CSVVAEDKNEQFF.

This chain connects TRBV7-8 to TRBJ2-1; 9 nucleotides match TRBD2. V shed 5 bases and J 2 bases; nucleotides not matched to a gene: 4. Germline CDR1 and CDR2: SGHVS and FQNEAQ. The CDR3 totals 15 residues. CDR3 loop: CASSPSGGTYNEQFF. The CDR3 nucleotides are TGTGCCAGCAGCCCCAGCGGGGGGACCTACAATGAGCAGTTCTTC.

The chain carries TRBV7-2 and TRBJ2-7; D is possibly TRBD1 (5 bases). This CDR3 is built from 16 residues. Trimming took off 3 bases at V and 1 base at J, with 16 bases between the two ends. The V gene's germline CDR1 is SGHTA and CDR2 FQGNSA. CDR3 sequence (DNA): TGTGCCAGCAGCTTGGCTACAGGATTGGGGTCCTACGAGCAGTACTTC. Protein: CASSLATGLGSYEQYF. The complete variable domain, with remaining parts taken from reference TRBV7-2 and TRBJ2-7, reads GAGVSQSPSNKVTEKGKDVELRCDPISGHTALYWYRQSLGQGLEFLIYFQGNSAPDKSGLPSDRFSAERTGGSVSTLTIQRTQQEDSAVYLCASSLATGLGSYEQYFGPGTRLTVT.

The sample holds a few counts of this clone. The chain uses TRBV19 and TRBJ2-2, with D perhaps matching TRBD1 (5 bases). Per germline, CDR1 LNHDA and CDR2 SQIVND (reference sequence). The V gene lost 6 bases and the J gene lost 1 base, with 9 bases spanning the gap. This CDR3 contains 14 residues. CDR3: CASRGRENTGELFF. In DNA form, the CDR3 reads TGTGCCAGTAGGGGCAGGGAGAACACCGGGGAGCTGTTTTTT.

The V and J genes are TRBV19 and TRBJ1-6; D uncertain. Germline V gene lookup returns CDR1 LNHDA and CDR2 SQIVND (reference sequence). Deletions cut 6 bases from V and 11 bases from J, with 14 bases between. The CDR3 covers 13 residues. CDR3 bases: TGTGCCAGTAGAGATAAGGGCGCGACACCCCTCCACTTT. This gives the protein CASRDKGATPLHF.

This clone was seen a few times. V and J are TRBV9 and TRBJ2-3; 8 nucleotides line up with TRBD2. This CDR3 is built from 16 residues. Losses at the gene ends were 0 bases for V and 6 bases for J; bases not matched to a gene: 9. Germline V gene sequence: CDR1 SGDLS, CDR2 YYNGEE. CDR3 residues: CASSVGGAGESDTQYF. CDR3 DNA: TGTGCCAGCAGCGTAGGGGGAGCGGGAGAGTCGGATACGCAGTATTTT.

V usage is TRBV4-1 and J usage is TRBJ2-7, with D possibly TRBD2 on 5 matching bases. From germline, CDR1 is MGHRA and CDR2 YSYEKL. The CDR3 is 15 residues long. V shed 1 base and J shed 2 bases, with 12 bases lying between them. CDR3 in amino acids: CASSQAEGLTYEQYF. The CDR3 DNA follows: TGCGCCAGCAGCCAAGCTGAGGGCCTCACCTACGAGCAGTACTTC.

The rearrangement links TRBV11-2 to TRBJ1-1, with 8 bases matching TRBD1. V shed 5 bases, J shed 6 bases, and the junction held 5 bases outside the gene matches. Germline V CDR1 and CDR2: SGHAT, FQNNGV. The CDR3 runs to 13 residues. The CDR3 region is CASSLLTGAEAFF. CDR3 in DNA: TGTGCCAGCAGCCTCTTGACAGGGGCTGAAGCTTTCTTT.

The chain is built from TRBV9 and TRBJ2-2, with TRBD2 matching over 8 bases. Germline trimming cut 3 bases from V and 6 bases from J; bases unmatched to any gene: 10. This CDR3 comprises 16 residues. The germline CDR1 and CDR2 sequences are SGDLS and YYNGEE. In DNA form, the CDR3 reads TGTGCCAGCAGCGGGGCTAGCGGGCCGTCTTCCGGGGAGCTGTTTTTT. Protein: CASSGASGPSSGELFF.

In the case of this clone: At the DNA level, this CDR3 is encoded by other sequences in the same sample as well. The chain links TRBV7-9 to TRBJ1-5; D is unclear. Germline CDR1 and CDR2: SEHNR and FQNEAQ (reference sequence). The CDR3 loop spans 14 amino acids. Trimming removed 1 base at V and 2 bases at J, with 6 bases between. In DNA, the CDR3 is TGTGCCAGCAGCTTAGAGCAGGGCAATCAGCCCCAGCATTTT. Amino acid sequence: CASSLEQGNQPQHF.

The CDR3 loop reads CASSQETGMGNEQFF. Here the CDR3 DNA reads TGTGCCAGCAGCCAAGAGACAGGGATGGGCAATGAGCAGTTCTTC. The chain links TRBV14 to TRBJ2-1; 7 bases fit TRBD1. Per the germline V gene, CDR1 is SGHDN and CDR2 is FVKESK. The J segment lost 6 bases and the V segment lost 0 bases, leaving 5 bases of the junction unmatched. This CDR3 spans 15 amino acids.

The rearrangement uses TRBV7-9 and TRBJ1-1, with D unclear. Germline CDR1 and CDR2: SEHNR and FQNEAQ (reference sequence). V was pared by 0 bases and J by 4 bases, with 12 bases between. The CDR3 has 15 residues. This chain's CDR3 is CASSLAGRGITEAFF. The DNA of the CDR3 is TGTGCCAGCAGCTTAGCGGGCAGAGGGATCACTGAAGCTTTCTTT.

Only a few counts were recorded for this clone. Other nucleotide sequences from this sample produce the same CDR3. V is TRBV4-1 and J is TRBJ1-3; 7 nucleotides align to TRBD1. The CDR3 is 15 residues long. The germline CDR1 and CDR2 sequences are MGHRA and YSYEKL. Trimming removed 1 base from V and 0 bases from J; junction bases left unmatched: 0. The CDR3: CASSQAGGSGNTIYF. The CDR3 DNA reads TGCGCCAGCAGCCAAGCAGGGGGCTCTGGAAACACCATATATTTT.

The J gene is TRBJ2-2, the V gene TRBV5-4, with TRBD1 identical over 8 bases. Trimming took 0 bases from V and 7 from J; bases not matched to a gene: 5. The CDR3 length is 15 residues. The germline CDR1 and CDR2 sequences are SGHNT and YYREEE (reference sequence). The CDR3 sequence: CASSLADRANGELFF. In nucleotides, the CDR3 is TGTGCCAGCAGCTTGGCGGACAGGGCGAACGGGGAGCTGTTTTTT.

V is TRBV4-2 and J is TRBJ2-7; D is uncertain. CDR1 is LGHNA and CDR2 is YNFKEQ in the germline V gene. The CDR3 length is 14 residues. The ends were cut back, 1 base at V and 0 bases at J, with 7 bases in the middle. Written as DNA, the CDR3 is TGTGCCAGCAGCCAAGCTGTCCTCTCCTACGAGCAGTACTTC. Translation gives CASSQAVLSYEQYF.

This CDR3 is CASSSLDSGYEQYF. The DNA of the CDR3 is TGTGCCAGCAGTTCCTTGGACAGCGGCTACGAGCAGTACTTC. The chain is built from TRBV27 and TRBJ2-7, with TRBD1 as a possible D gene (6 bases). CDR3 size: 14 residues. CDR1 MNHEY and CDR2 SMNVEV come from the germline V gene (reference sequence). V lost 4 bases, J lost 3 bases, and 13 bases lay in between.

This clone came up once. The genes are TRBV6-5 and TRBJ2-7; D possibly corresponds to TRBD2 (7 bases). There are 12 residues in the CDR3. The V end was cut by 8 bases, the J end by 2 bases, with 10 bases between. Looked up from germline, CDR1 is MNHEY and CDR2 is SVGAGI. The CDR3 protein is CASWEGAYEQYF. The CDR3 DNA sequence: TGTGCCAGCTGGGAGGGGGCCTACGAGCAGTACTTC.

This clone was picked up a small number of times. The DNA for the CDR3 is TGTGCCAGCAGCCGTCGGGAGGCCAACGTCCTGACTTTC. Residues: CASSRREANVLTF. The rearrangement uses TRBV13 and TRBJ2-6; D possibly corresponds to TRBD2 (5 bases). V was trimmed by 5 bases and J by 6 bases, leaving 8 bases between them. The length of the CDR3 is 13 residues. The germline CDR1 and CDR2 sequences are PRHDT and FYEKMQ (reference sequence).

This clone was observed once. The chain joins TRBV7-2 to TRBJ2-1; D unresolved. The V end was cut by 1 base, the J end by 6 bases, with 7 bases between. The CDR3 covers 13 residues. Per germline, CDR1 SGHTA and CDR2 FQGNSA. The CDR3 reads CASSLGGLNEQFF. In nucleotides, the CDR3 is TGTGCCAGCAGCTTAGGCGGCCTCAATGAGCAGTTCTTC.

This rearrangement joins TRBV7-8 to TRBJ1-1; D not certain. Germline V gene sequence: CDR1 SGHVS, CDR2 FQNEAQ. V lost 5 bases and J 1 base, leaving 8 bases between the germline ends. This CDR3 comprises 13 residues. The CDR3 DNA follows: TGTGCCAGCAGCCCGTCTTCGAACACTGAAGCTTTCTTT. Protein product: CASSPSSNTEAFF.

This chain joins TRBV15 and TRBJ1-5; possible D gene TRBD1, 6 bases. This CDR3 has 12 residues. The V gene lost 8 bases and the J gene lost 4 bases, with 9 bases spanning the gap. Germline V lookup: CDR1 LNHNV, CDR2 YYDKDF (reference sequence). CDR3 nucleotides: TGTGCCACCCAGGGGATGAATCAGCCCCAGCATTTT. Translated, it gives CATQGMNQPQHF.

The chain uses TRBV27 and TRBJ2-7; the D gene could be TRBD1 or TRBD2 (5 bases each). Germline V CDR1 and CDR2: MNHEY, SMNVEV (reference sequence). V lost 2 bases, J lost 4 bases, and 18 bases lay in between. The CDR3 sequence is 16 residues long. CDR3: CASSLGAGGIRYEQYF. CDR3 in DNA: TGTGCCAGCAGTTTAGGGGCTGGGGGTATCCGGTACGAGCAGTACTTC.

The rearrangement joins TRBV11-2 to TRBJ1-3; D is unresolved. The germline gives CDR1 SGHAT, CDR2 FQNNGV. The CDR3 contains 16 residues. V shed 3 bases and J shed 0 bases, with 12 bases lying between them. Here the CDR3 DNA reads TGTGCCAGCAGCTTGAGGACCGACTACTCTGGAAACACCATATATTTT. Translated, it gives CASSLRTDYSGNTIYF.

The CDR3 spells CASSQGLLYSNQPQHF. CDR3 nucleotide sequence: TGCGCCAGCAGCCAAGGGCTGCTTTATAGCAATCAGCCCCAGCATTTT. V and J are TRBV4-3 and TRBJ1-5; no reliable D call. Per the germline V gene, CDR1 is LGHNA and CDR2 is YSLEER. Trimming shortened V by 1 base and J by 0 bases, and 10 bases separated the two germline ends. CDR3 length: 16 amino acids.

This chain joins TRBV4-1 and TRBJ2-3; TRBD2 matches at 8 bases. The V segment lost 3 bases and the J segment 0 bases; nucleotides outside the gene matches: 2. This CDR3 spans 15 amino acids. Germline assignment: CDR1 MGHRA and CDR2 YSYEKL. Here the CDR3 reads CASSHSGASTDTQYF. For the CDR3, the DNA is TGCGCCAGCAGCCATAGCGGGGCTAGCACAGATACGCAGTATTTT.

The gene calls are TRBV28 and TRBJ1-6, with D hard to call. Germline V CDR1 and CDR2: MDHEN, SYDVKM. V gave up 6 bases and J gave up 9 bases, with 24 bases separating them. This CDR3 is built from 17 residues. The CDR3 loop is CASRSYWSPFILSPLHF. For the CDR3, the DNA is TGTGCCAGCAGGAGTTATTGGTCACCGTTTATCCTTTCACCCCTCCACTTT.